This T cell receptor beta chain was sequenced during a study of cytomegalovirus exposure and HLA in healthy donors. Study-wide background: A later analysis reported the roughly 120 validation repertoires used the same platform as the roughly 670 first-cohort repertoires. Overall study results and limits: The study put 150 to 200 TCR beta chains on its list as cytomegalovirus-associated. The finding came from a later analysis; first-cohort TCR clusters tended to co-occur in the 120 or so validation repertoires.

The repertoire was sequenced with immunoSEQ multiplex PCR; TCRdb's copy has only in-frame clones and lacks some. The table records 330,000 or so clones, just over 85% of them present only once. Note on this clone: Its specificity is unknown.

The germline CDR1 and CDR2 sequences are MNHEY and SMNVEV (reference sequence). The CDR3 extends over 14 amino acids. The V and J ends lost 5 bases and 6 bases respectively, with 17 bases between them. The material sequenced was PBMCs. This receptor was obtained from a woman aged 18-29 years in good health and CMV-seronegative. The chain uses TRBV27 and TRBJ2-7; possible D gene TRBD2, 7 bases. Written as DNA, the CDR3 is TGTGCCAGCAGTCAAGGGGGACCGGGGGGCGAGCAGTACTTC. This sequence encodes CASSQGGPGGEQYF.